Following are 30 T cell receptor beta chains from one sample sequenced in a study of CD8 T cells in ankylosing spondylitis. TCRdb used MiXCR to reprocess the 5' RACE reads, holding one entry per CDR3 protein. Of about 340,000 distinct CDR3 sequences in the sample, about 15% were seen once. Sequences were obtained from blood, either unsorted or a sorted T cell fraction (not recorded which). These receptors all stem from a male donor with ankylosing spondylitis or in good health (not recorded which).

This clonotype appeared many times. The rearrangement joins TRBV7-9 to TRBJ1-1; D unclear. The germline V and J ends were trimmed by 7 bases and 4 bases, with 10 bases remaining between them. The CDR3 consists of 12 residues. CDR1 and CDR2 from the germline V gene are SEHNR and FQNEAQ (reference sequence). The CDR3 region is CASTPGSTEAFF. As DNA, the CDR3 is TGTGCCAGCACCCCTGGGAGCACTGAAGCTTTCTTT.

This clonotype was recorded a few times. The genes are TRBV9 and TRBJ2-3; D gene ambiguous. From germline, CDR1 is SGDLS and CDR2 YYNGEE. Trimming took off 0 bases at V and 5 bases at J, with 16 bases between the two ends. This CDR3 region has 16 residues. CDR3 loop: CASSVAQIPSGDTQYF. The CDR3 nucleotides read TGTGCCAGCAGCGTAGCTCAGATCCCATCGGGAGATACGCAGTATTTT.

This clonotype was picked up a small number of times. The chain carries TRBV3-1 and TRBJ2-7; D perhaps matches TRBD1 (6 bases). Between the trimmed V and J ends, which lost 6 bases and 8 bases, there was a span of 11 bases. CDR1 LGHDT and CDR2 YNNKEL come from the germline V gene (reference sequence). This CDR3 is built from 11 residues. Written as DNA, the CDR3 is TGTGCCAGCAGTCCAGACAGGAAGCAGTACTTC. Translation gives CASSPDRKQYF.

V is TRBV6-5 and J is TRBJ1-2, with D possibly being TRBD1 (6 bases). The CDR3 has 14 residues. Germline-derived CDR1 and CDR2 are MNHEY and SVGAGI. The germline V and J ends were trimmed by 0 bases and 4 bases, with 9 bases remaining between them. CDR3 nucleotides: TGTGCCAGCAGTTACTCATCAGGGGTCTATGGCTACACCTTC. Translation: CASSYSSGVYGYTF.

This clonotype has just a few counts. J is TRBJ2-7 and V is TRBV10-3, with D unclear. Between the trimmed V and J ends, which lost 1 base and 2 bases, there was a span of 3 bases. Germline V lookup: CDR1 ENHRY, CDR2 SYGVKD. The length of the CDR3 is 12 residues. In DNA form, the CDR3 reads TGTGCCATCAGTGAGTTTGCCTACGAGCAGTACTTC. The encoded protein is CAISEFAYEQYF.

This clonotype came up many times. The CDR3 nucleotides read TGCGCCAGCAGCTTGGGGGAGAGACAGAGCAATCAGCCCCAGCATTTT. It encodes CASSLGERQSNQPQHF. The rearrangement joins TRBV5-1 to TRBJ1-5; the D gene is possibly TRBD1 (5 bases). This CDR3 comprises 16 residues. V lost 0 bases and J lost 1, with 11 bases in between. CDR1 and CDR2 (germline): SGHRS, YFSETQ.

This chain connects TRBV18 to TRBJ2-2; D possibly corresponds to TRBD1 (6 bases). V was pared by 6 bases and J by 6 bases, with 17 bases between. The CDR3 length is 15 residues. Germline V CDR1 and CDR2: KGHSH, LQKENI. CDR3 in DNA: TGTGCCAGCTCCCGCCTCCGGGACACAGCCGGGGAGCTGTTTTTT. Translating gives CASSRLRDTAGELFF.

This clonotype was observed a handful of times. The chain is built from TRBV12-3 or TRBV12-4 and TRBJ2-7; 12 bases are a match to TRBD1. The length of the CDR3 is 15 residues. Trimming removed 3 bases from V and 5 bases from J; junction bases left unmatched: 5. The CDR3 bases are TGTGCCAGCAGTTTGGAAGGGACAGGGGGCGACGAGCAGTACTTC. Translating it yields CASSLEGTGGDEQYF.

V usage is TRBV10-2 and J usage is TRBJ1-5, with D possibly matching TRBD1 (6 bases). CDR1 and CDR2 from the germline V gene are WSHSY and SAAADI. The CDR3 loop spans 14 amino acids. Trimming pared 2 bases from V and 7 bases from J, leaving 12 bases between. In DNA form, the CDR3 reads TGCGCCAGCAGTGAGGGACAGAATAGCCAGCCCCAGCATTTT. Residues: CASSEGQNSQPQHF.

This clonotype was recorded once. The CDR3 coding sequence is TGTGCCAGCAGCTTAAGGTATAGGGGAGGGTACGATGAGCAGTTCTTC. Translated, it gives CASSLRYRGGYDEQFF. The V call is TRBV11-2, the J call TRBJ2-1, with 7 bases lining up with TRBD2. The germline V gene encodes CDR1 SGHAT and CDR2 FQNNGV. V lost 2 bases and J lost 8; bases outside the gene matches: 12. This CDR3 region has 16 residues. Based on the CDR3 plus reference TRBV11-2 and TRBJ2-1, the full variable domain is EAGVAQSPRYKIIEKRQSVAFWCNPISGHATLYWYQQILGQGPKLLIQFQNNGVVDDSQLPKDRFSAERLKGVDSTLKIQPAKLEDSAVYLCASSLRYRGGYDEQFFGPGTRLTVL.

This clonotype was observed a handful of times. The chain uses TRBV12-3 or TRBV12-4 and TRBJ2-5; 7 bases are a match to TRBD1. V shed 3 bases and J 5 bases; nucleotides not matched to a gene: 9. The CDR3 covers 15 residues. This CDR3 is CASSLRQGPRETQYF. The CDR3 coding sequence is TGTGCCAGCAGTTTGAGACAGGGCCCGCGGGAGACCCAGTACTTC.

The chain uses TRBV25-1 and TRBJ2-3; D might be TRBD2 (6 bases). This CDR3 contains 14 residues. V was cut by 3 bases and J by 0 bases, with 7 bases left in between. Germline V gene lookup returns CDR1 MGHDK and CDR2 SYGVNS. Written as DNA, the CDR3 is TGTGCCAGCAGTGATAGCGGCAGCACAGATACGCAGTATTTT. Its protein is CASSDSGSTDTQYF.

CDR3 nucleotide sequence: TGTGCCAGCAGCAACATCCTTGTGACTAACTATGGCTACACCTTC. It specifies CASSNILVTNYGYTF. V gene TRBV6-2 or TRBV6-3 combines with J gene TRBJ1-2, with D uncertain. Germline CDR1 MNHEY, CDR2 SVGEGT. The CDR3 has 15 residues. V was cut by 6 bases and J by 0 bases, with 14 bases left in between.

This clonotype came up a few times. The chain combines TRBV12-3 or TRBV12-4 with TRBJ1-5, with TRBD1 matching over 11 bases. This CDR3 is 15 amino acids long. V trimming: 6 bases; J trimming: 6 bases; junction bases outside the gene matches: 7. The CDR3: CASSKGTGGGQPQHF. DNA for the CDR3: TGTGCCAGCAGCAAAGGGACAGGGGGAGGTCAGCCCCAGCATTTT.

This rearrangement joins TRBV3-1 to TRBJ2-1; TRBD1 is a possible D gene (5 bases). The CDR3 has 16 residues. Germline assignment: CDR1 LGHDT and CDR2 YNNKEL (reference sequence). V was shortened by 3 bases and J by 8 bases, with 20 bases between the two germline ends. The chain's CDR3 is CASSQSPAAQGDEQFF. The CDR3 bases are TGTGCCAGCAGCCAGAGCCCGGCAGCCCAGGGTGATGAGCAGTTCTTC.

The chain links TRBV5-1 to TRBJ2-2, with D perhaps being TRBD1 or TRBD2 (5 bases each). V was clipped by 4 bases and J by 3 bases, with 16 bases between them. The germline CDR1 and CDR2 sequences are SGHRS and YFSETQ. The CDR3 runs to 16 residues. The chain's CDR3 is CASSPGTLRDTGELFF. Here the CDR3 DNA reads TGCGCCAGCAGCCCGGGGACGCTGCGGGACACCGGGGAGCTGTTTTTT.

The CDR3 region has the DNA TGTGCCAGCAGCTCGGACGGGACTAACCCTAGGCAGTATTTT. It codes for CASSSDGTNPRQYF. This sequence joins TRBV7-2 and TRBJ2-3, with 7 bases aligning to TRBD2. Trimming took 4 bases from V and 11 from J; bases not matched to a gene: 12. The length of the CDR3 is 14 residues. CDR1 and CDR2 from the germline V gene are SGHTA and FQGNSA.

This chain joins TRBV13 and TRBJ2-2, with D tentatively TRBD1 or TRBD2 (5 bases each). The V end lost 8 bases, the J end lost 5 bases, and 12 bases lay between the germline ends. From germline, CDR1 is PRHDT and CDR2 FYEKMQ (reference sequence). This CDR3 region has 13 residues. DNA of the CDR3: TGTGCCAGCGGTCCTGGGGGAACCGGGGAGCTGTTTTTT. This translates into CASGPGGTGELFF.

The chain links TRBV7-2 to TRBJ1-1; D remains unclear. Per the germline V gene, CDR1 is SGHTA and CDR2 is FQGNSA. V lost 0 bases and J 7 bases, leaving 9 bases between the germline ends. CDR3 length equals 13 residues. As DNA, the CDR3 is TGTGCCAGCAGCTTAGCAAGGGCACTTGAAGCTTTCTTT. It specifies CASSLARALEAFF.

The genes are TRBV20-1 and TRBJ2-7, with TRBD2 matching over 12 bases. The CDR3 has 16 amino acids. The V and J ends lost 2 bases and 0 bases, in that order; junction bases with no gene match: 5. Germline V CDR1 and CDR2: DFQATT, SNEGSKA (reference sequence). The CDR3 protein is CSARMGTSGLSYEQYF. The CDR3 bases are TGCAGTGCTAGAATGGGGACTAGCGGGCTCTCCTACGAGCAGTACTTC.

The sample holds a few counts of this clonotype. DNA for the CDR3: TGTGCCAGCAGCTTAGAGTCGGCTAGCGGGAGGGCCGGGGCCAAAAACATTCAGTACTTC. Its protein is CASSLESASGRAGAKNIQYF. J is TRBJ2-4 and V is TRBV7-6; 12 bases line up with TRBD2. CDR1 and CDR2 from the germline V gene are SGHVS and FNYEAQ. V shed 1 base, J shed 1 base, and the junction held 11 bases outside the gene matches. This CDR3 is built from 20 residues.

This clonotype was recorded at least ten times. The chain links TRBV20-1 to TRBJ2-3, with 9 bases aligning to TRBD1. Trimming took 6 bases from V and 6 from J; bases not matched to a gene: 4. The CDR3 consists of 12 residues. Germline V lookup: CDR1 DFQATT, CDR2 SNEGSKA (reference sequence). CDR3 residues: CSARTGGDTQYF. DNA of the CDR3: TGCAGTGCACGTACAGGGGGCGATACGCAGTATTTT.

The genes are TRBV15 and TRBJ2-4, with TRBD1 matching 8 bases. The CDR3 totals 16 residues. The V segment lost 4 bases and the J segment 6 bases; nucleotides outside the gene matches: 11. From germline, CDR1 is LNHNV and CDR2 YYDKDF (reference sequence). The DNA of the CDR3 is TGTGCCACCAGCACGAGGACAGGGAAGGTCGGAAACATTCAGTACTTC. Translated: CATSTRTGKVGNIQYF.

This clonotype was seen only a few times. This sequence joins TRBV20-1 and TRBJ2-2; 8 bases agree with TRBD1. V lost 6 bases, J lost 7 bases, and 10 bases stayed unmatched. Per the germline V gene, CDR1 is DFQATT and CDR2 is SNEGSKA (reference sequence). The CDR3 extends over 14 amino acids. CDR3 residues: CSAEGQGRGGELFF. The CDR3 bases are TGCAGTGCAGAAGGACAGGGAAGAGGCGGGGAGCTGTTTTTT.

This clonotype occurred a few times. DNA for the CDR3: TGTGCCAGCTCACCACCAGCGGGGGTAAACTATGGCTACACCTTC. It codes for CASSPPAGVNYGYTF. The V gene is TRBV18, the J gene TRBJ1-2; maybe TRBD1 (5 bases). V dropped 0 bases and J dropped 2 bases, with 10 bases sitting between them. Looked up from germline, CDR1 is KGHSH and CDR2 is LQKENI. This CDR3 has 15 residues.

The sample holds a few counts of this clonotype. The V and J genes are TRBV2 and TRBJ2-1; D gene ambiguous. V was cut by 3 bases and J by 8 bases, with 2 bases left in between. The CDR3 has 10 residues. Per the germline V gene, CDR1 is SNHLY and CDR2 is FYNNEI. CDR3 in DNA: TGTGCCAGCAGTGACTATGAGCAGTTCTTC. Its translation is CASSDYEQFF.

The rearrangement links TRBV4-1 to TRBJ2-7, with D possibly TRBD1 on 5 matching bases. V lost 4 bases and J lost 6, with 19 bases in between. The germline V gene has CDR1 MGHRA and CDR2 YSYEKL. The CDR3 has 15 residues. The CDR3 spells CASSPRVLDFGEQYF. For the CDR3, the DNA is TGCGCCAGCAGCCCCAGGGTGTTAGACTTCGGCGAGCAGTACTTC.

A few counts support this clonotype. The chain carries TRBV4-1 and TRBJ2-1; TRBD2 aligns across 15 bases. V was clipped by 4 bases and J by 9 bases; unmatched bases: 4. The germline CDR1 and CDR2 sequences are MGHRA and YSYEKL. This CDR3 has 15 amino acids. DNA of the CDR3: TGCGCCAGCAGCCGGGGACTAGCGGGAGGAGGTGAGCAGTTCTTC. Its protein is CASSRGLAGGGEQFF.

The CDR3, as DNA: TGTGCCAGCAGCTTAGGTGGCCAAGGGTCAAATACGCAGTATTTT. The encoded protein is CASSLGGQGSNTQYF. This chain links TRBV7-9 with TRBJ2-3; D gene uncertain. V lost 1 base to trimming and J lost 7 bases, with 15 bases between them. Per the germline V gene, CDR1 is SEHNR and CDR2 is FQNEAQ (reference sequence). This CDR3 is 15 amino acids long.

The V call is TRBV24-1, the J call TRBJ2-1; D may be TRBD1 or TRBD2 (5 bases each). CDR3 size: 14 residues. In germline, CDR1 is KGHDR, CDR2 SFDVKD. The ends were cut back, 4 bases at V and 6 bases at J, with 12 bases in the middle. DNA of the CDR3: TGTGCCACCAGTGACCCGGGACGGCTCAATGAGCAGTTCTTC. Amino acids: CATSDPGRLNEQFF.